This T cell receptor (beta chain) was captured in a study of blood T cell repertoires in COVID-19. This clone was recorded only once. Per the original methods: Amplification of reference gene primers provided the estimated nucleated cell counts. Clones were read by immunoSEQ multiplex PCR, and TCRdb kept only the in-frame ones, dropping some. V and J calls and clone size are as listed in that table; D and trimming were resolved from the DNA. The sample lists 180,000 or so clones, 84% seen once, with roughly 14% in the top ten. The CDR3 extends over 12 amino acids. J gave up 16 bases and V 6 bases, and 10 bases lay outside the gene matches.

The chain recombines TRBV12-3 or TRBV12-4 with TRBJ2-1; 9 positions agree with TRBD1. The clonotype comes from an older woman with COVID-19, enrolled during active disease. Specimen: peripheral blood. In DNA, the CDR3 is TGTGCCAGCAGGCCTCCGGGACAGGGCCCTTTCTTC. Translated: CASRPPGQGPFF.